This passage covers 9 T cell receptor beta chains from one sample sequenced in a study of cytomegalovirus exposure and HLA in healthy donors. In the PCR, 60 Vbeta and 13 Jbeta primers were used. The repertoire was sequenced with immunoSEQ multiplex PCR; TCRdb's copy has only in-frame clones and lacks some. The table records around 150,000 clones, approximately 80% of them present only once. Sequenced: PBMCs. These receptor sequences come from a man aged 40-55 years in good health and CMV-seronegative.

The chain combines TRBV7-2 with TRBJ2-7, with D possibly TRBD1 on 6 matching bases. This CDR3 has 14 amino acids. The V gene lost 4 bases and the J gene lost 0 bases, with 10 bases spanning the gap. Germline CDR1 SGHTA, CDR2 FQGNSA. CDR3 region: CASSSGHASYEQYF. CDR3 DNA: TGTGCCAGCAGCTCGGGACATGCCTCCTACGAGCAGTACTTC.

Of note for this clone: One end of the junction fails to match germline, which may point to a read error. This chain connects TRBV7-9 to TRBJ1-5, with 7 bases that match TRBD1. The germline V gene has CDR1 SEHNR and CDR2 FQNEAQ (reference sequence). The CDR3 has 12 residues. This CDR3 is CSSGQGNQPQHF. The CDR3 bases are TGTTCCAGCGGACAGGGCAATCAGCCCCAGCATTTT. Full variable domain (remainder filled in from reference TRBV7-9 and TRBJ1-5): DTGVSQNPRHKITKRGQNVTFRCDPISEHNRLYWYRQTLGQGPEFLTYFQNEAQLEKSRLLSDRFSAERPKGSFSTLEIQRTEQGDSAMYLCSSGQGNQPQHFGDGTRLSIL.

This chain joins TRBV11-2 and TRBJ2-7; D not resolved. V was pared by 2 bases and J by 5 bases, with 13 bases between. This CDR3 is built from 14 residues. Germline V CDR1 and CDR2: SGHAT, FQNNGV. CDR3 nucleotide sequence: TGTGCCAGCAGCTTATATAGTCCGAAGAACGAGCAGTACTTC. It translates to CASSLYSPKNEQYF.

The rearrangement joins TRBV30 to TRBJ2-7; no clear D gene. This CDR3 has 13 amino acids. Germline assignment: CDR1 GTSNPN and CDR2 SVGIG (reference sequence). Trimming cost V 0 bases and J 3 bases, with 9 bases left between them. The CDR3 protein is CAWSVKSNYEQYF. CDR3 DNA sequence: TGTGCCTGGAGTGTAAAGAGTAACTACGAGCAGTACTTC.

The chain carries TRBV27 and TRBJ2-2, with 7 bases fitting TRBD1. This CDR3 is 14 amino acids long. V lost 7 bases, J lost 9 bases, and 11 bases stayed unmatched. Germline assignment: CDR1 MNHEY and CDR2 SMNVEV (reference sequence). CDR3 residues: CASMTDRESWELFF. Written as DNA, the CDR3 is TGTGCCAGCATGACTGACAGGGAAAGTTGGGAGCTGTTTTTT.

V and J are TRBV19 and TRBJ2-5, with D perhaps TRBD2 (5 bases). This CDR3 is 13 amino acids long. The germline V gene encodes CDR1 LNHDA and CDR2 SQIVND (reference sequence). V lost 6 bases to trimming and J lost 1 base, with 9 bases between them. The CDR3 sequence is CASRRGFQETQYF. CDR3 in DNA: TGTGCCAGTAGAAGAGGGTTCCAAGAGACCCAGTACTTC.

This chain joins TRBV7-3 and TRBJ1-2, with a weak D call TRBD1 (5 bases). The CDR3 runs 17 residues. The germline CDR1 and CDR2 sequences are SGHTA and FQGTGA. V was trimmed by 2 bases and J by 4 bases, leaving 20 bases between them. CDR3 in DNA: TGTGCCAGCAGCTTAGATCTGGGGCAGGGTTTGGCCTATGGCTACACCTTC. Protein sequence: CASSLDLGQGLAYGYTF.

This clone was picked up one time. The J gene is TRBJ2-7, the V gene TRBV27; 10 nucleotides match TRBD1. The CDR3 sequence is 14 residues long. Germline V CDR1 and CDR2: MNHEY, SMNVEV (reference sequence). V was clipped by 5 bases and J by 3 bases; unmatched bases: 4. CDR3 region: CASSHRDRGYEQYF. Written as DNA, the CDR3 is TGTGCCAGCAGTCACCGGGACAGGGGCTACGAGCAGTACTTC.

The rearrangement joins TRBV13 to TRBJ2-1; 7 nucleotides align to TRBD1. This CDR3 has 13 amino acids. V dropped 5 bases and J dropped 6; count of bases not matched to a gene: 4. From germline, CDR1 is PRHDT and CDR2 FYEKMQ (reference sequence). As DNA, the CDR3 is TGTGCCAGCAGCCCATCAGGGGGCAATGAGCAGTTCTTC. This translates into CASSPSGGNEQFF.